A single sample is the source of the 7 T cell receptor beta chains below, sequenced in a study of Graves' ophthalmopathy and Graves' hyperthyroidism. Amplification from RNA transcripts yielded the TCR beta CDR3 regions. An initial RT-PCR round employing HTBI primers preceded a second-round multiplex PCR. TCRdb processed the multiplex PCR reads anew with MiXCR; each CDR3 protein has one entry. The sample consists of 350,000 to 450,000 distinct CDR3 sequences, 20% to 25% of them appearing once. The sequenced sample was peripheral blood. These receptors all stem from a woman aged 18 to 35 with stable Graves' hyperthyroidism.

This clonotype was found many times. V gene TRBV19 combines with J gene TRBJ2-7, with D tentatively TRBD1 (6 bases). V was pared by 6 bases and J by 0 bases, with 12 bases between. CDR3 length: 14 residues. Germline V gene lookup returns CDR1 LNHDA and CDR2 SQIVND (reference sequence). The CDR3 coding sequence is TGTGCCAGTAGGACCCAGGGGAGCTCCTACGAGCAGTACTTC. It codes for CASRTQGSSYEQYF.

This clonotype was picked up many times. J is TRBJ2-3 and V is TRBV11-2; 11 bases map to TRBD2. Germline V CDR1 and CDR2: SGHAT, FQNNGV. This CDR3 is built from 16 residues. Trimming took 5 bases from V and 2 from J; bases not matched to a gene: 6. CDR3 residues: CASSPKLAGVTDTQYF. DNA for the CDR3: TGTGCCAGCAGCCCGAAACTAGCGGGAGTCACAGATACGCAGTATTTT.

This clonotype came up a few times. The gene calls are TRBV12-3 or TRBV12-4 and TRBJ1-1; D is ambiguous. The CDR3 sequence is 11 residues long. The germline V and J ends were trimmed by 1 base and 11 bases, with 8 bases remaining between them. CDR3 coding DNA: TGTGCCAGCAGTTTAGAAGGGCCCGCTTTCTTT. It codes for CASSLEGPAFF.

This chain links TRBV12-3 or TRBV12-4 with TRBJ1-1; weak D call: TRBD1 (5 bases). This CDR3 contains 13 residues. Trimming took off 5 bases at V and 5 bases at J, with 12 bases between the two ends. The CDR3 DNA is TGTGCCAGCAGTCTTCACCCAGGGACTGAAGCTTTCTTT. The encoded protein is CASSLHPGTEAFF.

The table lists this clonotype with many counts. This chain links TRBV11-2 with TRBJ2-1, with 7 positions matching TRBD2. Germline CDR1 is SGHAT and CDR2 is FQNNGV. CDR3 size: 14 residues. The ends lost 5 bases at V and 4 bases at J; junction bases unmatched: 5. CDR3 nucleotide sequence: TGTGCCAGCAGCCCACTAGCGACTTACAATGAGCAGTTCTTC. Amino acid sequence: CASSPLATYNEQFF.

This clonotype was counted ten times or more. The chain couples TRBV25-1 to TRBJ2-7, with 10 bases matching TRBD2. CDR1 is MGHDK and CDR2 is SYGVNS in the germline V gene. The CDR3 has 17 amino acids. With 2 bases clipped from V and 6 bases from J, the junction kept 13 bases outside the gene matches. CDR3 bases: TGTGCCAGCAGTGAAGCCGGCCCTTCTAGCGGGAGTTTCGAGCAGTACTTC. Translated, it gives CASSEAGPSSGSFEQYF.

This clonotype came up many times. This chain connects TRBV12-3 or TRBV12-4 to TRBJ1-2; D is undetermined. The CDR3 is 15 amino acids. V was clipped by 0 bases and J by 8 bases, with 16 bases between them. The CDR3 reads CASSLARRLISGYTF. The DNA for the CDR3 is TGTGCCAGCAGTTTAGCGCGGAGACTCATCTCGGGCTACACCTTC.